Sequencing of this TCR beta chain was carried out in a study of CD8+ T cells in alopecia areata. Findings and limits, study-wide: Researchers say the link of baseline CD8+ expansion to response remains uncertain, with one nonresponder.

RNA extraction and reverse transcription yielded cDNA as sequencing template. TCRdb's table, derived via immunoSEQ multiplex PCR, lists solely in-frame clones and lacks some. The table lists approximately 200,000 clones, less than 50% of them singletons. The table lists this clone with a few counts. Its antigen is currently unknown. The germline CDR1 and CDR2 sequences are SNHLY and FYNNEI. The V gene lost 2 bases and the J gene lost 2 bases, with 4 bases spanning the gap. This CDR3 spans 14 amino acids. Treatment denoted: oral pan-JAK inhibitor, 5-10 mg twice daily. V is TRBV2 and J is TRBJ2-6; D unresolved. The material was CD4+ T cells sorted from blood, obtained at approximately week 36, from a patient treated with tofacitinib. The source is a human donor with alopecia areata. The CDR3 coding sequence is TGTGCCAGCAGTGAACAGGCTGGGGCCAACGTCCTGACTTTC. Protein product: CASSEQAGANVLTF.